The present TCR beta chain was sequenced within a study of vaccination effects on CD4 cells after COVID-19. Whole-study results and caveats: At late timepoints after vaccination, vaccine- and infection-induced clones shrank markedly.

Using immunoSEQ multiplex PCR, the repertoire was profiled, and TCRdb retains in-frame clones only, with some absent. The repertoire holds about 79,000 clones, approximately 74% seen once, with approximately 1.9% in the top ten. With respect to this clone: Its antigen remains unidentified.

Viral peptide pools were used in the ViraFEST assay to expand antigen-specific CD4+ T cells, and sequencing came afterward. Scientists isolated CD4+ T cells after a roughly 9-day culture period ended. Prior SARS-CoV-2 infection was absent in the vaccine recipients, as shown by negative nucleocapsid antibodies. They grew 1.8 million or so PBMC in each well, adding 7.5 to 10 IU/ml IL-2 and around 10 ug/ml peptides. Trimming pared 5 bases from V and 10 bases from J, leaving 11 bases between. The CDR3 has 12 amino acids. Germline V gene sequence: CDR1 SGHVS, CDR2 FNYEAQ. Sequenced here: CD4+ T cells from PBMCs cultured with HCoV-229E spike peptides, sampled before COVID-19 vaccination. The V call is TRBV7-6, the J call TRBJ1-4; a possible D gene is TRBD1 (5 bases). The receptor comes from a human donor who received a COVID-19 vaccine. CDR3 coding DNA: TGTGCCAGCAGCCCCCGGGACGGAAAACTGTTTTTT. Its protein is CASSPRDGKLFF.